This T cell receptor (beta chain) was retrieved from a study of T-cell reconstitution after alpha-beta-depleted transplantation in children. Preparation of the TCRbeta library used unique molecular identifiers. TCRdb recomputed calls from the PCR reads with MiXCR, one row per CDR3 protein. The sample carries around 670,000 distinct CDR3 sequences, about an eighth recorded once. Trimming removed 0 bases from V and 9 bases from J, with 12 bases in between. This CDR3 is built from 14 residues. Germline V gives CDR1 MNHNS, CDR2 SASEGT. General study results and limits: By one year post-transplant, T-cell counts and diversity largely arose from T cells that were newly produced. Where alpha-beta T cells came from about two months after transplant was reportedly several hundred expanded graft clones.

Remarks on this clonotype: Antigen: not known.

This chain links TRBV6-1 with TRBJ1-5; no reliable D call. The source material was PBMCs, sampled before TCRalphabeta/CD19-depleted stem cell transplant. The TCR originated in a girl aged 2-9 years with congenital amegakaryocytic thrombocytopenia, due to receive a stem cell transplant. CDR3 region: CASSEAGGSWPQHF. The CDR3 nucleotides read TGTGCCAGCAGTGAAGCAGGAGGGAGTTGGCCCCAGCATTTT.